Below, one T cell receptor (beta chain) is given with its context. There are a few counts of this clonotype. Its antigen remains undetermined. The junction and the germline gene differ at one end; a read error may be behind it. To demonstrate the VDJtools post-analysis software, TCR beta repertoires were profiled from the peripheral blood of 13 young patients with multiple sclerosis. Multiple sclerosis patients were children and adolescents aged about 6 to 16 years. These data are taken from a study of post-analysis software for immune sequencing data (dated by TCRdb to the mid-2010s). The study in broad terms: Relapsing-remitting, secondary progressive and progressive-relapsing multiple sclerosis were recorded as disease courses, and subtype annotation was lacking for some patients. A subset of samples was prepared in parallel using single-end sample barcoding, then pooled and co-amplified after Illumina adapter ligation. The multiple sclerosis patient repertoires were compared with approximately 11 previously published healthy control repertoires from donors aged about 6 to 26 years. On the study overall, not on this receptor specifically: The control group was slightly older than the multiple sclerosis patient group. Direct clustering with F measure revealed strong co-clustering of samples prepared in the same batch, which led to a batch-effect correction. Compared with controls, multiple sclerosis patients had significantly lower normalized Chao1 diversity, a finding suggesting substantial peripheral T-cell clonal expansion. Roughly 5 TRBV segments, including TRBV5-6, TRBV5-1 and TRBV20-1, were significantly more frequent in patients than controls.

There are 17 amino acids in the CDR3, from cysteine to phenylalanine inclusive. Of all the DNA, just the CDR3 is kept, 51 bases in frame from base 1. Taken from the germline V gene (reference sequence), the CDR1 and CDR2 loops are WNHNN and SYGVQD. The protocol used for the library was PCR. Sequencing took place on an Illumina HiSeq 2500. Unique molecular identifiers were incorporated into TCR beta cDNA libraries to reduce PCR and sequencing biases. Every 1 to 10 million input T cells yielded around 500,000 cDNA molecules, meaning each molecule approximated one T cell. The patient libraries were prepared and sequenced using the same protocol as the earlier healthy control dataset. Samples belonging to the same batch were prepared together, multiplexed and sequenced on a shared HiSeq lane. As for the authors' bioinformatics: Raw barcoded reads were processed with MIGEC, and single-read molecular identifier groups were discarded before consensus assembly and CDR3 extraction. Clonotype tables were post-analysed with VDJtools, normalizing diversity by down-sampling all datasets to the smallest sample size. In repertoire overlap clustering, CDR3 amino acid sequences, but not nucleotide sequences, were matched to correct batch-related cross-sample contamination. In-frame beta chains were kept once TCRdb had trimmed the public reads at Q25 with fastp and called clones with MiXCR. Rows with one shared CDR3 protein collapse into an entry with the most common genes and DNA. These V and J calls rely on TCRdb rather than the paper's analysis. The sample table contains about 540,000 distinct CDR3 sequences; only one count was recorded for around a third of them. Around 6.1% of the sample is in the top ten clones.

Rearrangement joined TRBV10-1 to TRBJ2-3; 9 bases in the middle match TRBD2. This sequence was found in a girl between 2 and 17 years old with multiple sclerosis. Sequencing used blood. The sequenced DNA: TGCGCCAGCAGTGAGAGGCGGGGGGGAGAATGCACCGATACGCAGTATTTT. This gives the protein CASSERRGGECTDTQYF.